This paragraph covers one T cell receptor (beta chain) sequence. Its antigen remains undetermined. Within one base of it there is no much larger clone, and no base qualities were kept. Measured from the cysteine to the phenylalanine, the CDR3 is 14 residues long. The sequence is cut down to CDR3 DNA, 42 bases in frame from base 1. V sheds 3 bases and J sheds 6 bases, leaving 14 bases between their ends. The germline V gene supplies CDR1 SGHRS and CDR2 YFSETQ. Library preparation was by the immunoSEQ multiplex PCR assay. TCRdb retrieved this table from immuneACCESS and kept in-frame rearrangements only. Not all clones are present; in checked studies, unresolved V genes account for under half, and no reason is known for the remainder. This sample gives some 59,000 clones in total; around 94% of them show up just once. The ten largest clones capture about 1.8% of the sample. The data originate from a study of preoperative IRX-2 immunotherapy in early breast cancer (dated by TCRdb to between 2017 and 2020).

The treatment or condition label, as the study defines it: preoperative locoregional IRX-2 cytokine immunotherapy. The samples were obtained from a phase Ib study that tested preoperative, locoregional IRX-2 cytokine immunotherapy designed to prime immune responses. Before surgery, IRX-2 was given to the donors, who were patients with early-stage breast cancer. The sequence was obtained from a human donor with breast cancer. Rearrangement joined TRBV5-1 to TRBJ2-3; no D segment can be confidently identified. Sampling was conducted from a patient treated with IRX-2 immunotherapy. The sequence in DNA is TGCGCCAGCAGCTCGCTCCCGGCTTCGGATACGCAGTATTTT. Its protein reads: CASSSLPASDTQYF.